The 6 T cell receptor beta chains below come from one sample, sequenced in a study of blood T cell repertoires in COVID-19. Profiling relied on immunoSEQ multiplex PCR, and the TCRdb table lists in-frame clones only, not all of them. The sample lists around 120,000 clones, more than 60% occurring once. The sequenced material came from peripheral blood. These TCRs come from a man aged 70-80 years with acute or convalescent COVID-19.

CDR3 sequence: CASSSDRVNTEAFF. DNA of the CDR3: TGTGCCAGCAGCTCGGACAGGGTGAACACTGAAGCTTTCTTT. V usage is TRBV11-2 and J usage is TRBJ1-1; 8 bases are a match to TRBD1. The CDR3 length is 14 residues. Germline V gene data show CDR1 as SGHAT and CDR2 as FQNNGV. V dropped 4 bases and J dropped 0; count of bases not matched to a gene: 1.

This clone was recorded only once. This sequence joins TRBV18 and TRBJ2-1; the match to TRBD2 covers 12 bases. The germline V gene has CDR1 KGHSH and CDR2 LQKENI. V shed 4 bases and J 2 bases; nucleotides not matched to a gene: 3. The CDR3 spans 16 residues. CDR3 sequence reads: CASSQLAGGTYNEQFF. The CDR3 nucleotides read TGTGCCAGCTCACAACTAGCGGGAGGTACCTACAATGAGCAGTTCTTC.

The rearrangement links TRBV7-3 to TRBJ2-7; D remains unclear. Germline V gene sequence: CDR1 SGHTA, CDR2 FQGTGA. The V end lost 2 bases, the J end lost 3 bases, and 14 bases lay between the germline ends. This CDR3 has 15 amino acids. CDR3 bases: TGTGCCAGCAGCTTAGCGCAGGCCTCTTTCTACGAGCAGTACTTC. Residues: CASSLAQASFYEQYF.

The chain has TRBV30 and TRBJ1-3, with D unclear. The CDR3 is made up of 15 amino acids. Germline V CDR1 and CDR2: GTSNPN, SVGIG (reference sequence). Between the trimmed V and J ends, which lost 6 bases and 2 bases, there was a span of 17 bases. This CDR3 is CACHPEAAAGNTIYF. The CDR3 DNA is TGTGCCTGCCATCCCGAGGCAGCCGCTGGAAACACCATATATTTT.

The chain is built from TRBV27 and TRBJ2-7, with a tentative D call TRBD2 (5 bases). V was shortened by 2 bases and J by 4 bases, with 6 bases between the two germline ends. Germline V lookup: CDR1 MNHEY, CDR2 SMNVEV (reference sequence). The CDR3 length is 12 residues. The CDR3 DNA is TGTGCCAGCAGTTTACCGGGGTACGAGCAGTACTTC. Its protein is CASSLPGYEQYF.

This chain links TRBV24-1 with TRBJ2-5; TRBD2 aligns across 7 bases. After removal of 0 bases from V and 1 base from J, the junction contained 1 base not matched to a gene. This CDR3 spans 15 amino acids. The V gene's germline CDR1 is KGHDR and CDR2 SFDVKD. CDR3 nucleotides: TGTGCCACCAGTGATTTGGGGGGGGGCCAAGAGACCCAGTACTTC. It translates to CATSDLGGGQETQYF.